The sequence of this T cell receptor (beta chain) was determined in a study of blood T cells in healthy people across ages. A sample-barcoded 5' primer and a J-beta primer mix were used in a second PCR of roughly 6 to 11 cycles. Each sample provided no less than 2.5 million CDR3-containing paired-end reads. TCRdb ran MiXCR on the 5' RACE reads and lists one entry per CDR3 protein. Altogether around 400,000 distinct CDR3 sequences are present, 45% to 65% being singletons, with the ten largest covering over 40%. The germline CDR1 and CDR2 sequences are KGHSH and LQKENI. This CDR3 spans 20 amino acids. V gave up 2 bases and J gave up 6 bases; unmatched junction bases: 20.

The receptor was isolated from a man aged 55 to 70 in good health. The rearrangement links TRBV18 to TRBJ1-2, with 11 nucleotides matching TRBD1. Material: blood. The CDR3 DNA follows: TGTGCCAGCTCACCATTGCCCCCCGGGACAGGGGGATATGCGAGCGATGGCTACACCTTC. Amino acids: CASSPLPPGTGGYASDGYTF.